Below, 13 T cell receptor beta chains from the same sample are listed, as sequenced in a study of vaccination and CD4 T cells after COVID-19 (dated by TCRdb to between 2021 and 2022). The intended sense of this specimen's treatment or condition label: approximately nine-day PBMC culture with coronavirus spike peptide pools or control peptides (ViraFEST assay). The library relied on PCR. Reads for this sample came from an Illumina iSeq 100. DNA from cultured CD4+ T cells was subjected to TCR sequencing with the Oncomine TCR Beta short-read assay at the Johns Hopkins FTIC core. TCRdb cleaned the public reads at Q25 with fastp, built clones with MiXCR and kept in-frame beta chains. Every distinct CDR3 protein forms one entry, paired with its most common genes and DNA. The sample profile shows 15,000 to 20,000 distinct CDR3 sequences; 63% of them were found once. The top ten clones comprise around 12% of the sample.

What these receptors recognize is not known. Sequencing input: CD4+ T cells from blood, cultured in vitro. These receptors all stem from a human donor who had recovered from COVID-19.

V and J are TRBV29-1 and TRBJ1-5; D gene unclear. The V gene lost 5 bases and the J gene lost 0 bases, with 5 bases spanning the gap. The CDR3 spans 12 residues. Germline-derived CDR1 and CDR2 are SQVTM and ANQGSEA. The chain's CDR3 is CSVSSSNQPQHF. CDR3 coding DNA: TGCAGCGTTTCGTCTAGCAATCAGCCCCAGCATTTT.

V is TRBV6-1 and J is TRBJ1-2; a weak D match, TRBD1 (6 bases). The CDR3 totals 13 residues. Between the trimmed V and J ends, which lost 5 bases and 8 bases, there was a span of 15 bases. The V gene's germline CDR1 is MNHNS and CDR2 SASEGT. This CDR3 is CASSPQGTGGYTF. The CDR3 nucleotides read TGTGCCAGCAGTCCACAGGGAACTGGGGGCTACACCTTC.

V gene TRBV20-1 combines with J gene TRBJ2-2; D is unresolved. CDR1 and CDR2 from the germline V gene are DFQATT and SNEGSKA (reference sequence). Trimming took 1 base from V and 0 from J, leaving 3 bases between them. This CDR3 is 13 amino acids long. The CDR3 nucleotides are TGCAGTGCTAGAGTAGCGAACACCGGGGAGCTGTTTTTT. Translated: CSARVANTGELFF.

CDR3 in DNA: TGTGCCAGCAGTCCAGGCAGATCTGTCTATGGCTACACCTTC. It yields the protein CASSPGRSVYGYTF. The chain combines TRBV27 with TRBJ1-2; D not certain. CDR1 and CDR2 from the germline V gene are MNHEY and SMNVEV (reference sequence). The V gene lost 5 bases and the J gene lost 4 bases, with 14 bases spanning the gap. The CDR3 consists of 14 residues.

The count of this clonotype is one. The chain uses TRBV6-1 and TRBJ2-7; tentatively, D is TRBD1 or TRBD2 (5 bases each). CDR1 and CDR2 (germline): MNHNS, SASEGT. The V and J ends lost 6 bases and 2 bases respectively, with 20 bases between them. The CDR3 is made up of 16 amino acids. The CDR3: CASSSPRGALTYEQYF. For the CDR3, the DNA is TGTGCCAGCAGCTCCCCGAGGGGAGCCCTAACCTACGAGCAGTACTTC.

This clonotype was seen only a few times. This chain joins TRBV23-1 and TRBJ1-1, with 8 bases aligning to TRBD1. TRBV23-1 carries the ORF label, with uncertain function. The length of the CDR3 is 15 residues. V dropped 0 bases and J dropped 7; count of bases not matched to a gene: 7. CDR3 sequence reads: CASSQSVRGRIEAFF. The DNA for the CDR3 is TGCGCCAGCAGTCAATCAGTCAGGGGGCGAATTGAAGCTTTCTTT.

The CDR3 DNA sequence: TGTGCCAGCAGTTTCAGGACAGGGGGCCTTGAGACCCAGTACTTC. Translation gives CASSFRTGGLETQYF. This chain connects TRBV27 to TRBJ2-5; TRBD1 agrees at 11 bases. This CDR3 has 15 residues. V lost 3 bases to trimming and J lost 5 bases; unmatched junction nucleotides: 5. Germline V lookup: CDR1 MNHEY, CDR2 SMNVEV (reference sequence).

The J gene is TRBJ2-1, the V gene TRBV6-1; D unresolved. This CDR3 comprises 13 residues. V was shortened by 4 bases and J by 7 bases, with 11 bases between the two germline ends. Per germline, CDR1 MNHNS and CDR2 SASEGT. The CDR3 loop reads CASSGQLGNEQFF. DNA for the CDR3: TGTGCCAGCAGTGGACAACTGGGGAATGAGCAGTTCTTC.

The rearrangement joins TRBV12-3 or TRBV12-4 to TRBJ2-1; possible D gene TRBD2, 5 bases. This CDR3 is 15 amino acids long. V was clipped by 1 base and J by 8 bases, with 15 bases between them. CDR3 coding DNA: TGTGCCAGCAGTTTAGTTGTCTATCTCGGGGATGAGCAGTTCTTC. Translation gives CASSLVVYLGDEQFF.

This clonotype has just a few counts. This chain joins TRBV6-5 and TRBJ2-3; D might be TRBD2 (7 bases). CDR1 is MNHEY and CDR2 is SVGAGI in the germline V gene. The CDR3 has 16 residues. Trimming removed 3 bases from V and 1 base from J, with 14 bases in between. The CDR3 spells CASSYSGAGGTDTQYF. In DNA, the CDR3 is TGTGCCAGCAGTTATTCAGGGGCGGGGGGCACAGATACGCAGTATTTT.

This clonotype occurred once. The CDR3 nucleotides read TGTGCCAGTAGCAAATCTCATCGTACCTCCTACGAGCAGTACTTC. It translates to CASSKSHRTSYEQYF. This chain uses TRBV19 with TRBJ2-7; D remains ambiguous. From germline, CDR1 is LNHDA and CDR2 SQIVND (reference sequence). The CDR3 length is 15 residues. V was cut by 6 bases and J by 0 bases, with 15 bases left in between.

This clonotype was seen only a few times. The CDR3 sequence is CASGNLQGFEAFF. In DNA form, the CDR3 reads TGTGCTAGTGGTAACCTACAGGGTTTTGAAGCTTTCTTT. This chain joins TRBV12-5 and TRBJ1-1; a possible D gene is TRBD1 (6 bases). The CDR3 contains 13 residues. V lost 5 bases and J 7 bases, leaving 14 bases between the germline ends. CDR1 and CDR2 (germline): LGHNT, FRNRAP. Using reference TRBV12-5 and TRBJ1-1 for the parts outside the CDR3, the full variable domain is DARVTQTPRHKVTEMGQEVTMRCQPILGHNTVFWYRQTMMQGLELLAYFRNRAPLDDSGMPKDRFSAEMPDATLATLKIQPSEPRDSAVYFCASGNLQGFEAFFGQGTRLTVV.

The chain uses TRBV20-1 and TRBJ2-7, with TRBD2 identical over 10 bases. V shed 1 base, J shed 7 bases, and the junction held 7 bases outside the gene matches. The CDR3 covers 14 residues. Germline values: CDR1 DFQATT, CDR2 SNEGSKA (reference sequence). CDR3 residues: CSARGSGGKVEQYF. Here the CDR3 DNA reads TGCAGTGCTAGAGGTAGCGGGGGGAAGGTGGAGCAGTACTTC.